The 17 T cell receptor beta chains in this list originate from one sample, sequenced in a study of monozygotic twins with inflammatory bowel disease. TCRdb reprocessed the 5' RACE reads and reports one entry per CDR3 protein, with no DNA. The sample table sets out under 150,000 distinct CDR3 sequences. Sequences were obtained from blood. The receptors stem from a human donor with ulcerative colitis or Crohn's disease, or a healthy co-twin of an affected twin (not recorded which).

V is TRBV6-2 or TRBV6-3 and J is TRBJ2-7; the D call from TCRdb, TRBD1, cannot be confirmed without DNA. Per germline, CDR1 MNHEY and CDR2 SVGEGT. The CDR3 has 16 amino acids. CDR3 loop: CASSNPAEVGRYEQYF.

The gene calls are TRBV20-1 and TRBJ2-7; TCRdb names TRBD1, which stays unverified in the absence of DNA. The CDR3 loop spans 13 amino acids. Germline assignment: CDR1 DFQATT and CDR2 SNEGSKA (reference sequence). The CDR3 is CSARGGGPYEQYF.

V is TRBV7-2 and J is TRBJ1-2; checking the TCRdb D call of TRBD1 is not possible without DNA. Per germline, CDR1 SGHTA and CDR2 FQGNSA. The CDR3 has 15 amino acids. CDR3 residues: CASSSAGTGDYGYTF.

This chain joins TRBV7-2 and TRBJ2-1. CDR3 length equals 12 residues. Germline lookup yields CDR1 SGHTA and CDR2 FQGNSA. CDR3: CASHGLYNEQFF.

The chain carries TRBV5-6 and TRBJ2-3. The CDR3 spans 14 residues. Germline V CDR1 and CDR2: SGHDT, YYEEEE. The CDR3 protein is CASSLGWYTDTQYF.

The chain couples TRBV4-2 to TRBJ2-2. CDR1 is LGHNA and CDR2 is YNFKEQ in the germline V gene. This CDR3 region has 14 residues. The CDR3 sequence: CASSQDSLSWELFF.

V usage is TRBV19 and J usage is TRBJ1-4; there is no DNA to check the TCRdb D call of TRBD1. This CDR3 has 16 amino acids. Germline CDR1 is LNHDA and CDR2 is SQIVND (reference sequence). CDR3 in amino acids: CASSARGGPTNEKLFF.

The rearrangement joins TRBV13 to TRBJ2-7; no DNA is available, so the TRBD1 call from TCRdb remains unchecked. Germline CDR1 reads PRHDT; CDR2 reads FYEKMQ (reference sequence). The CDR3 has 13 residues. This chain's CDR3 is CASRDRSAYEQYF.

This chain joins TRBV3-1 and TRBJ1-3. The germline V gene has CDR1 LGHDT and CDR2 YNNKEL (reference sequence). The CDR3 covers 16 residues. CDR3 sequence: CASSQDFVRFGNTIYF.

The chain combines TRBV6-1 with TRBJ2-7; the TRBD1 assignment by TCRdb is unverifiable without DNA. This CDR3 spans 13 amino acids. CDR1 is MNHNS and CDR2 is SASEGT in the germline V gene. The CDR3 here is CASSGQVTYEQYF.

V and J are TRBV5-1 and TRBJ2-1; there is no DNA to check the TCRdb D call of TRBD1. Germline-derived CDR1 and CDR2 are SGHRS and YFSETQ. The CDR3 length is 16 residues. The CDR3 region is CASSLAGHVEWNEQFF.

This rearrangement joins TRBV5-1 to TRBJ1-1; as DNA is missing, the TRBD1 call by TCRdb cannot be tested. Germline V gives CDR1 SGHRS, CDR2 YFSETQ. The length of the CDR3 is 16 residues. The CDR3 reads CASSSTGFSGTTEAFF.

CDR3 protein: CASSDPGQETYEQYF. The genes are TRBV2 and TRBJ2-7; with no DNA, the TCRdb D assignment of TRBD1 cannot be verified. Germline CDR1 and CDR2: SNHLY and FYNNEI. This CDR3 contains 15 residues. Variable domain in full (rest from reference TRBV2 and TRBJ2-7): EPEVTQTPSHQVTQMGQEVILRCVPISNHLYFYWYRQILGQKVEFLVSFYNNEISEKSEIFDDQFSVERPDGSNFTLKIRSTKLEDSAMYFCASSDPGQETYEQYFGPGTRLTVT.

The CDR3 reads CASSLGGDFQETQYF. The J gene is TRBJ2-5, the V gene TRBV5-1; TCRdb returns TRBD2, unconfirmable since there is no DNA. CDR1 and CDR2 from the germline V gene are SGHRS and YFSETQ. The CDR3 consists of 15 residues.

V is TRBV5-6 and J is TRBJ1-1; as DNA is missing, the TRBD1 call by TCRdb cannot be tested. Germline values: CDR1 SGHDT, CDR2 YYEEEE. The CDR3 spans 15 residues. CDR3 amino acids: CASSLRDRVNTEAFF.

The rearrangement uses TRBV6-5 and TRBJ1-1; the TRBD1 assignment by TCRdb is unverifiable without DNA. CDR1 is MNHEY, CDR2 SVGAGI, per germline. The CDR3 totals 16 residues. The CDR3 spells CASSLGGPQMNTEAFF.

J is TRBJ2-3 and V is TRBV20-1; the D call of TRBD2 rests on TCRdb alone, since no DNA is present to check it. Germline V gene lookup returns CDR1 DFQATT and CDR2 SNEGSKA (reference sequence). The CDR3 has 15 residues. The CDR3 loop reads CSASRTSGGIDTRYF.